The following is a T cell receptor beta chain sequence with its context. The antigen remains unidentified. The sample belongs to a study of CD8+CD57+ T cells in acquired aplastic anemia. About the study: The DNA of sorted CD4+ and CD8+ cells averaged roughly 3.2 ug. Study results and caveats: Around 29 shared CD8+ CDR3s appeared highly expressed within patients' immunodominant clones. CD8+ Simpson's diversity in patients was not significantly different from that in controls.

In germline, CDR1 is SGHVS, CDR2 FQNEAQ. This CDR3 is 17 amino acids long. J was trimmed by 1 base and V by 5 bases; bases with no gene match: 12. Both TCR beta VDJ combination and CDR3 sequence profiling were carried out. Genomic DNA was the template for this profiling. TCRdb itself ran the reads through MiXCR, one entry per CDR3 protein. The table shows 150,000 to 200,000 distinct CDR3 sequences, with 64% occurring only once. The specimen was sorted CD4+, CD8+, or CD8+CD57+ T cells (not recorded which) from PBMCs. This chain links TRBV7-8 with TRBJ1-1; 8 positions match TRBD1. The TCR sequence derives from a human donor with severe aplastic anemia or a healthy control (not recorded which). The CDR3 coding sequence is TGTGCCAGCAGCCCACGAAGACAGGGGCCTACGAACACTGAAGCTTTCTTT. Protein product: CASSPRRQGPTNTEAFF.